This T cell receptor beta chain derives from a study of blood T cells in healthy people across ages. This clonotype was detected only a few times. Its antigen is unknown. CDR1 and CDR2 from the germline V gene are DFQATT and SNEGSKA (reference sequence). V was pared by 0 bases and J by 1 base, with 9 bases between. This CDR3 has 14 residues. PBMCs were isolated at a quantity of at least 7 million per sample. Study findings and constraints: It was held that the diversity estimates obtained from one million T cells were underestimates. There were more naive CD4+ cells and higher diversity in long-lived donors than in aged donors.

A second PCR of 7 to 11 cycles used a sample-barcoded 5' primer and a J-beta primer mix. The template-switch adaptor, which had 12 random nucleotides, put a tag on each cDNA molecule. TCRdb passed the 5' RACE reads through MiXCR, listing each CDR3 protein once. The sample yields under 1,000,000 distinct CDR3 sequences, 36% seen once. The sequenced sample consisted of blood. This receptor was obtained from a man aged 18 to 30 in good health. The chain is built from TRBV20-1 and TRBJ1-1, with D perhaps matching TRBD1 (6 bases). The CDR3 bases are TGCAGTGCTAGAGACCAGGGGCCGAACACTGAAGCTTTCTTT. It encodes CSARDQGPNTEAFF.